These 17 T cell receptor beta chains share one sample of origin, sequenced in a study of blood T cell repertoires in COVID-19. Clones were read by immunoSEQ multiplex PCR, and TCRdb kept only the in-frame ones, dropping some. In the table there are around 180,000 clones, about 84% of which are singletons. Source material: peripheral blood. These receptors all come from a woman aged 25 to 39 with acute or convalescent COVID-19.

The chain uses TRBV18 and TRBJ1-5, with D tentatively TRBD1 (5 bases). Trimming pared 2 bases from V and 7 bases from J, leaving 12 bases between. The CDR3 contains 14 residues. Germline V gene lookup returns CDR1 KGHSH and CDR2 LQKENI. CDR3: CASSPRQGGQPQHF. The CDR3 DNA is TGTGCCAGCTCACCAAGGCAGGGAGGCCAGCCCCAGCATTTT.

This clone appeared a few times. The chain links TRBV6-4 to TRBJ2-3; 13 bases are a match to TRBD2. CDR3 size: 16 residues. The V segment lost 2 bases and the J segment 3 bases; nucleotides outside the gene matches: 2. CDR1 is MRHNA and CDR2 is SNTAGT in the germline V gene. CDR3 nucleotides: TGTGCCAGCAGTGACCCGACTAGCGGGAGGACAGATACGCAGTATTTT. Its protein is CASSDPTSGRTDTQYF.

CDR3 amino acids: CASSFGTVNSYEQYF. The DNA for the CDR3 is TGCGCCAGCAGCTTCGGGACAGTGAACTCCTACGAGCAGTACTTC. V usage is TRBV5-1 and J usage is TRBJ2-7; 7 nucleotides align to TRBD1. Germline loops: CDR1 SGHRS, CDR2 YFSETQ. V shed 2 bases and J 0 bases; nucleotides not matched to a gene: 5. The CDR3 contains 15 residues.

The rearrangement links TRBV27 to TRBJ1-6, with D perhaps TRBD1 (5 bases). CDR3 length: 16 amino acids. V was cut by 3 bases and J by 3 bases, with 12 bases left in between. The V gene's germline CDR1 is MNHEY and CDR2 SMNVEV (reference sequence). In nucleotides, the CDR3 is TGTGCCAGCAGTTTCTCGGGGGTTGGCTATAATTCACCCCTCCACTTT. Amino acids: CASSFSGVGYNSPLHF.

The genes are TRBV21-1 and TRBJ2-5; TRBD1, the table's D call, was not compared with the DNA. TRBV21-1 is annotated as a pseudogene. The CDR3 has 12 residues. The CDR3 is CASSRGRETQYF. CDR3 DNA: TGTGCCAGCAGCAGGGGGCGGGAGACCCAGTACTTC.

This clone has a single count. The genes are TRBV4-3 and TRBJ1-1; weak D call: TRBD1 (6 bases). CDR1 is LGHNA, CDR2 YSLEER, per germline. V dropped 1 base and J dropped 4 bases, with 13 bases sitting between them. The CDR3 is 15 amino acids. The CDR3 reads CASSQVAIRGTEAFF. In nucleotides, the CDR3 is TGCGCCAGCAGCCAAGTTGCCATCAGGGGCACTGAAGCTTTCTTT.

The chain couples TRBV10-2 to TRBJ2-5, with D unresolved. The CDR3 contains 14 residues. The V and J ends lost 5 bases and 2 bases respectively, with 12 bases between them. Germline loops: CDR1 WSHSY, CDR2 SAAADI. The CDR3 spells CASSKDFVQETQYF. The CDR3, as DNA: TGCGCCAGCAGTAAAGACTTTGTACAAGAGACCCAGTACTTC.

The V gene is TRBV5-4, the J gene TRBJ1-1, with D maybe TRBD1 (6 bases). The CDR3 contains 14 residues. The ends were cut back, 7 bases at V and 0 bases at J, with 13 bases in the middle. Germline V gene sequence: CDR1 SGHNT, CDR2 YYREEE (reference sequence). As DNA, the CDR3 is TGTGCCAGCTCCTTTGGGACACTGAACACTGAAGCTTTCTTT. It is translated as CASSFGTLNTEAFF.

The rearrangement joins TRBV9 to TRBJ2-1, with 7 bases lining up with TRBD2. CDR1 is SGDLS, CDR2 YYNGEE, per germline. CDR3 length: 15 amino acids. With V trimmed by 0 bases and J by 4 bases, 4 bases remained unmatched. The CDR3 sequence: CASSVVSGLYNEQFF. CDR3 in DNA: TGTGCCAGCAGCGTAGTTAGCGGGCTTTACAATGAGCAGTTCTTC.

J is TRBJ2-1 and V is TRBV5-4; D gene ambiguous. The CDR3 runs to 13 residues. V dropped 3 bases and J dropped 5 bases, with 9 bases sitting between them. Germline CDR1 reads SGHNT; CDR2 reads YYREEE (reference sequence). CDR3 in DNA: TGTGCCAGCAGCTCGCCGGCGGACAATGAGCAGTTCTTC. This gives the protein CASSSPADNEQFF.

The J gene is TRBJ1-2, the V gene TRBV19; 7 bases are shared with TRBD1. Germline assignment: CDR1 LNHDA and CDR2 SQIVND (reference sequence). The CDR3 is 14 amino acids. With V trimmed by 6 bases and J by 2 bases, 6 bases remained unmatched. This chain's CDR3 is CASRAPGQNYGYTF. As DNA, the CDR3 is TGTGCCAGTAGGGCGCCGGGACAGAACTATGGCTACACCTTC.

This clone appeared a single time. The chain couples TRBV9 to TRBJ2-5; 9 bases agree with TRBD2. The CDR3 spans 15 residues. Per the germline V gene, CDR1 is SGDLS and CDR2 is YYNGEE. V shed 4 bases, J shed 5 bases, and the junction held 9 bases outside the gene matches. CDR3: CASSRGGGGVETQYF. The CDR3 coding sequence is TGTGCCAGCAGCCGAGGAGGCGGGGGGGTGGAGACCCAGTACTTC.

This chain links TRBV5-1 with TRBJ2-6; the D gene is possibly TRBD2 (6 bases). Trimming removed 6 bases at V and 0 bases at J, with 16 bases between. CDR1 SGHRS and CDR2 YFSETQ come from the germline V gene. The CDR3 totals 17 residues. In nucleotides, the CDR3 is TGCGCCAGCACCATCTCGACGGGGGACTCTGGGGCCAACGTCCTGACTTTC. This sequence encodes CASTISTGDSGANVLTF.

Concerning this clone: Other DNA sequences in the same sample also yield this CDR3. The chain joins TRBV7-8 to TRBJ2-7; no reliable D call. Trimming shortened V by 5 bases and J by 2 bases, and 4 bases separated the two germline ends. The CDR3 sequence is 11 residues long. Germline V lookup: CDR1 SGHVS, CDR2 FQNEAQ. The CDR3 nucleotides are TGTGCCAGCAGCCCGGCCTACGAGCAGTACTTC. It codes for CASSPAYEQYF. Variable domain in full (rest from reference TRBV7-8 and TRBJ2-7): GAGVSQSPRYKVAKRGQDVALRCDPISGHVSLFWYQQALGQGPEFLTYFQNEAQLDKSGLPSDRFFAERPEGSVSTLKIQRTQQEDSAVYLCASSPAYEQYFGPGTRLTVT.

This chain links TRBV14 with TRBJ2-1; 10 bases are shared with TRBD1. Trimming removed 4 bases from V and 2 bases from J; junction bases left unmatched: 2. The CDR3 loop spans 15 amino acids. Germline CDR1 and CDR2: SGHDN and FVKESK. Written as DNA, the CDR3 is TGTGCCAGCAGCCGGACAGGGGGGACCTACAATGAGCAGTTCTTC. The encoded protein is CASSRTGGTYNEQFF.

The chain employs TRBV18 and TRBJ1-4, with D perhaps TRBD1 (6 bases). CDR1 is KGHSH and CDR2 is LQKENI in the germline V gene. V lost 3 bases, J lost 0 bases, and 11 bases lay in between. The CDR3 loop spans 16 amino acids. The CDR3: CASSPFRQATNEKLFF. As DNA, the CDR3 is TGTGCCAGCTCACCTTTTAGACAGGCAACTAATGAAAAACTGTTTTTT.

The chain recombines TRBV6-5 with TRBJ1-2; D is possibly TRBD1 (6 bases). This CDR3 region has 11 residues. V was shortened by 6 bases and J by 7 bases, with 9 bases between the two germline ends. Germline lookup yields CDR1 MNHEY and CDR2 SVGAGI. CDR3 sequence (DNA): TGTGCCAGCAGACAGGGCTCTGGCTACACCTTC. Protein: CASRQGSGYTF.